The source of this TCR beta chain is a study of neurological immune-mediated disorders. Study-level information: Of the approximately 34 patients with multiple sclerosis, some 31 had relapsing-remitting MS, whereas the remaining 3 had secondary progressive MS.

Per germline, CDR1 MNHNS and CDR2 SASEGT. The CDR3 has 15 amino acids. Losses at the gene ends were 1 base for V and 3 bases for J; bases not matched to a gene: 3. The cDNA was synthesized by 5'RACE incorporating 10-nucleotide random UMIs. Sequencing runs each yielded over 190 million TCR-beta sequences from 15-18 subjects. MiXCR was run by TCRdb on the 5' RACE reads, yielding one entry per CDR3 protein. The sample has 45,000 to 55,000 distinct CDR3 sequences, over 3.5% seen once. This clonotype has a count of ten or more. Antigen specificity is unknown. Study-level results: Phylogenetic grouping assigned the repertoires of 18 of 34 multiple sclerosis patients to a single related-CDR3 cluster, which may represent a signature.

This clonotype was sampled from a man in his 60s with multiple sclerosis. This chain joins TRBV6-1 and TRBJ2-1; the match to TRBD2 covers 7 bases. The material sequenced was PBMCs. CDR3 region: CASSEDSGVYNEQFF. The CDR3 nucleotides are TGTGCCAGCAGTGAAGACAGCGGGGTCTACAATGAGCAGTTCTTC.